The 3 T cell receptor beta chains below come from one sample, sequenced in a study of shared clonotypes between healthy human individuals. Libraries were prepared by immunoSEQ multiplex PCR; TCRdb keeps only in-frame clonotypes and omits some of them. The data hold roughly 1,600,000 clones, with approximately 98.5% observed a single time. Sequencing was performed on naive CD4+ T cells sorted from blood. Subset given: CD45RA+ positively selected. All receptors derive from a young man in good health.

The chain uses TRBV28 and TRBJ1-2; 9 positions agree with TRBD1. The CDR3 spans 16 residues. J gave up 6 bases and V 6 bases, and 14 bases lay outside the gene matches. Germline V gene sequence: CDR1 MDHEN, CDR2 SYDVKM. This CDR3 reads CASSFPRDRAVHGYTF. CDR3 sequence (DNA): TGTGCCAGCAGCTTCCCCCGGGACAGGGCGGTTCATGGCTACACCTTC.

The CDR3 is CASSVEAGGIYGYTF. The CDR3 DNA sequence: TGTGCCAGCAGCGTAGAGGCAGGGGGGATCTATGGCTACACCTTC. This chain joins TRBV9 and TRBJ1-2; 7 nucleotides agree with TRBD1. CDR1 and CDR2 (germline): SGDLS, YYNGEE. The CDR3 contains 15 residues. J was trimmed by 4 bases and V by 0 bases; bases with no gene match: 6. The variable domain in full, completed from reference TRBV9 and TRBJ1-2, reads DSGVTQTPKHLITATGQRVTLRCSPRSGDLSVYWYQQSLDQGLQFLIQYYNGEERAKGNILERFSAQQFPDLHSELNLSSLELGDSALYFCASSVEAGGIYGYTFGSGTRLTVV.

A remark on this clone: The sample contains more than one DNA sequence encoding this CDR3. Here the CDR3 reads CASSLGLNTEAFF. The CDR3, as DNA: TGTGCCAGCAGCTTGGGGCTGAACACTGAAGCTTTCTTT. This chain joins TRBV5-6 and TRBJ1-1; D gene uncertain. Germline CDR1 and CDR2: SGHDT and YYEEEE. This CDR3 has 13 amino acids. V lost 0 bases and J lost 0, with 3 bases in between.